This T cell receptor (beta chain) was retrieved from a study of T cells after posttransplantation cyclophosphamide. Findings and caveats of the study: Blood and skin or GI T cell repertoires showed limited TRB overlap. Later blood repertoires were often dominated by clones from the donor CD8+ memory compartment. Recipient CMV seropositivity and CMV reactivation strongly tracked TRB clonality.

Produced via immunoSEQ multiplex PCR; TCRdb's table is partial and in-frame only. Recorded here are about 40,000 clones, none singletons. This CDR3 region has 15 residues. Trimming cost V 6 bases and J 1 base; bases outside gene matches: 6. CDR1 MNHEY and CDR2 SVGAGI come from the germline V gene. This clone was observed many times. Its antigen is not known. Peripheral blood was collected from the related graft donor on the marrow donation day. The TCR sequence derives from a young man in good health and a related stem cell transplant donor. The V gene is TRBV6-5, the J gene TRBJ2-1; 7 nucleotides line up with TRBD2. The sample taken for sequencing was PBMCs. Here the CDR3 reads CASRPERGSYNEQFF. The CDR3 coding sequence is TGTGCCAGCAGACCCGAGCGGGGATCCTACAATGAGCAGTTCTTC.